This is a list of T cell receptor beta chains from one sample in a study of shared clonotypes between healthy human individuals. Clones were read by immunoSEQ multiplex PCR, and TCRdb kept only the in-frame ones, dropping some. In the table there are about 2 million clones, 90% to 95% of which are singletons. The sample taken for sequencing was naive CD4+ T cells sorted from blood. The origin of the receptors is a man between 18 and 29 years old in good health. CDR3s include the opening cysteine and the closing phenylalanine or tryptophan. Fields, in order: D gene, clone size, J gene, V gene, CDR3 DNA, CDR3 protein. D genes are given only for firm matches. Clone size appears in some rows only: once, few, many, or a class for an expanded clone.

TRBD2	NA	TRBJ2-1	TRBV5-6	TGTGCCAGCAGCCATACTAGCGGGAGGATTCCCAATGAGCAGTTCTTC	CASSHTSGRIPNEQFF
TRBD1	few	TRBJ2-7	TRBV19	TGTGCCACCCGGACAGGGTACGAGCAGTACTTC	CATRTGYEQYF
TRBD1	NA	TRBJ2-5	TRBV5-4	TGTGCCAGCAGCTTCCAGGGGGAAGAGACCCAGTACTTC	CASSFQGEETQYF
NA	NA	TRBJ2-5	TRBV5-1	TGCGCCAGCAGCTTGGCGGGGCTCCAAGAGACCCAGTACTTC	CASSLAGLQETQYF
NA	once	TRBJ2-7	TRBV9	TGTGCCAGCAGCGTAACGTCTGCTACCTACGAGCAGTACTTC	CASSVTSATYEQYF
NA	NA	TRBJ1-2	TRBV10-3	TGTGCCTCCGCCGGGGGGAAAGCCGGCTACACCTTC	CASAGGKAGYTF
NA	NA	TRBJ2-2	TRBV29-1	TGCAGCGTTGGGACGACGAACACCGGGGAGCTGTTTTTT	CSVGTTNTGELFF
TRBD2	NA	TRBJ2-3	TRBV7-9	TGTGCCAGCAGCTCCTATCCTAGCGGGAGTTCCCCCCGTGAGACGCAGTATTTT	CASSSYPSGSSPRETQYF
NA	NA	TRBJ1-1	TRBV5-1	TGCGCCAGCAGCTTGGAGGGCTCTCAGAACACTGAAGCTTTCTTT	CASSLEGSQNTEAFF
NA	once	TRBJ1-1	TRBV7-2	TGTGCCAGCAGCTTAGCAGGGTTGACTGAAGCTTTCTTT	CASSLAGLTEAFF
TRBD1	NA	TRBJ2-5	TRBV5-4	TGTGCCAGCAGCTTCGGGACAGGGGGCGTAGGGTCGGCGACCCAGTACTTC	CASSFGTGGVGSATQYF
NA	NA	TRBJ1-5	TRBV25-1	TGTGCCAGCAGTGAATATGGAGGGGAAAATCAGCCCCAGCATTTT	CASSEYGGENQPQHF
NA	NA	TRBJ2-2	TRBV7-9	TGTGCCAGCAGCTTATCCCCCCAGGTCGGGGAGCTGTTTTTT	CASSLSPQVGELFF
TRBD1	NA	TRBJ2-7	TRBV6-5	TGTGCCAGCAGCGATACCGGGACAGGGTCCTACGAGCAGTACTTC	CASSDTGTGSYEQYF
NA	NA	TRBJ1-5	TRBV6-6	TGTGCCAGCAGAAACACAAGTCAGCCCCAGCATTTT	CASRNTSQPQHF
NA	NA	TRBJ2-1	TRBV27	TGTGCCAGCAATCTTGAGGGCTTGAGCTCCTACAATGAGCAGTTCTTC	CASNLEGLSSYNEQFF
NA	NA	TRBJ1-5	TRBV16	TGTGCCAGCAGTCCCGGGTCGCAGCGCAATCAGCCCCAGCATTTT	CASSPGSQRNQPQHF
TRBD2	NA	TRBJ2-7	TRBV19	TGTGCCAGTAGTATGGAAGCGGGAGCAACCTACGAGCAGTACTTC	CASSMEAGATYEQYF
NA	NA	TRBJ1-1	TRBV7-9	TGTGCCAGCAGCCTTACAGGGTACACTGAAGCTTTCTTT	CASSLTGYTEAFF
TRBD2	NA	TRBJ2-5	TRBV5-4	TGTGCCAGCAGCTCGACTAGCGGAAACCAAGAGACCCAGTACTTC	CASSSTSGNQETQYF
NA	NA	TRBJ2-7	TRBV27	TGTGCCAGCAGTTTTTTGGGGGAGGCAGGGGCCTACGAGCAGTACTTC	CASSFLGEAGAYEQYF
NA	NA	TRBJ2-7	TRBV18	TGTGCCAGCTCACCAAATCTAGCCGATCTCGTCGAGCAGTACTTC	CASSPNLADLVEQYF
NA	NA	TRBJ2-1	TRBV18	TGTGCCAGCTCACCAGGTCGGGGGCAGACTTTCAATGAGCAGTTCTTC	CASSPGRGQTFNEQFF
NA	few	TRBJ1-1	TRBV28	TGTGCCAGCATCTCCGGGACAGAAGCTTTCTTT	CASISGTEAFF
TRBD2	NA	TRBJ2-1	TRBV15	TGTGCCACCAGCAGAGGGTTGAGCGGGAGTTTAAATGAGCAGTTCTTC	CATSRGLSGSLNEQFF
TRBD1	once	TRBJ1-4	TRBV30	TGTGCCTGGAGTGTACAGGGACAGGGTAATGAAAAACTGTTTTTT	CAWSVQGQGNEKLFF
TRBD2	NA	TRBJ2-3	TRBV4-3	TGCGCCAGCAGCCAAGACCGGACTAGCGGGAGTCTTACGCAGTATTTT	CASSQDRTSGSLTQYF
TRBD1	NA	TRBJ1-2	TRBV2	TGTGCCAGCAGTCCACGAAGACAGGGCCATGCGACTGGCTACACCTTC	CASSPRRQGHATGYTF
NA	NA	TRBJ1-5	TRBV6-6	TGTGCCAGCGGACGCCGAGAGGGGGATCAGCCCCAGCATTTT	CASGRREGDQPQHF
TRBD1	NA	TRBJ2-7	TRBV5-4	TGTGCCAGCCACGGACCAGCCGGGACAGGGGCCTACGAGCAGTACTTC	CASHGPAGTGAYEQYF
TRBD1	NA	TRBJ2-3	TRBV30	TGTGCCTTAGGACAGGGGAAGACGGATAGCACAGATACGCAGTATTTT	CALGQGKTDSTDTQYF
TRBD1	NA	TRBJ2-5	TRBV6-5	TGTGCCAGCAGACAGGGGTACCAAGAGACCCAGTACTTC	CASRQGYQETQYF
TRBD1	NA	TRBJ1-3	TRBV7-2	TGTGCCAGCAGCTTAAGACAGGGTGATGGAAACACCATATATTTT	CASSLRQGDGNTIYF
TRBD2	NA	TRBJ2-7	TRBV5-1	TGCGCCAGCAGCTTGAGGGCGGAACTAGCGGGGGCGACCTACGAGCAGTACTTC	CASSLRAELAGATYEQYF
NA	NA	TRBJ2-1	TRBV6-4	TGTGCCAGCAGTGACCGGGGTGAGGTCAATGAGCAGTTCTTC	CASSDRGEVNEQFF
TRBD1	NA	TRBJ1-2	TRBV2	TGTGCCAGCAGCAGGAGACAGGGCACCTATGGCTACACCTTC	CASSRRQGTYGYTF
TRBD2	NA	TRBJ2-2	TRBV29-1	TGCAGCGTTCTCCTTTTGGCTAGCGGAGGAACCGGGGAGCTGTTTTTT	CSVLLLASGGTGELFF
NA	NA	TRBJ2-2	TRBV11-2	TGTGCCAGCAGCTTAGGGGTCGTCACCGGGGAGCTGTTTTTT	CASSLGVVTGELFF
NA	NA	TRBJ2-1	TRBV11-3	TGTGCCAGCAGCTTTACATTGGGGAGTGAGCAGTTCTTC	CASSFTLGSEQFF
NA	NA	TRBJ1-6	TRBV5-1	TGCGCCAGCAGCTTTGAAGAGACAGCCGCTTATAATTCACCCCTCCACTTT	CASSFEETAAYNSPLHF
NA	NA	TRBJ2-2	TRBV12-2	TGTGCAAGTCGCTCTCAAGTCCGGGGGAGACCAATCCACACCGGGGAGCTGTTTTTT	CASRSQVRGRPIHTGELFF
TRBD2	NA	TRBJ2-1	TRBV6-1	TGTGCCATACTGGGAACTAGCGGGAGGGCCTATGAGCAGTTCTTC	CAILGTSGRAYEQFF
NA	NA	TRBJ2-7	TRBV7-2	TGTGCCAGCAGCACGGCCTCGGGGCCGACCTACGAGCAGTACTTC	CASSTASGPTYEQYF
NA	once	TRBJ2-1	TRBV5-1	TGCGCCAGCAGTTTATCAGGCGATAGCTCCTACAATGAGCAGTTCTTC	CASSLSGDSSYNEQFF
TRBD1	NA	TRBJ1-3	TRBV5-1	TGCGCCAGCAGCCCACAGGGGGCTGGAAACACCATATATTTT	CASSPQGAGNTIYF
TRBD1	NA	TRBJ1-2	TRBV4-1	TGCGCCAGCAGCCAAGGACAGGGGGTACGTGGCTACACCTTC	CASSQGQGVRGYTF
NA	NA	TRBJ2-5	TRBV5-6	TGTGCCAGCAGCTTCGAAGAAGAGACCCAGTACTTC	CASSFEEETQYF
TRBD1	NA	TRBJ1-2	TRBV6-5	TGTGCCAGCAGTTACTCCGGACAGGGGGCAAAAGGCTACACCTTC	CASSYSGQGAKGYTF
NA	NA	TRBJ1-3	TRBV6-6	TGTGCCAGCAGTTACCCCCGGGGGGGTGGAAACACCATATATTTT	CASSYPRGGGNTIYF
NA	once	TRBJ1-2	TRBV10-2	TGCGCCAGCAGTGACAACTATATAGGAGGCTACACCTTC	CASSDNYIGGYTF
TRBD1	NA	TRBJ2-3	TRBV11-2	TGTGCCAGCAAAGGGGGCCCTAGCACAGATACGCAGTATTTT	CASKGGPSTDTQYF
NA	NA	TRBJ1-3	TRBV25-1	TGTGCCAGCAGTGAAGGTCGGTCCTCTGGAAACACCATATATTTT	CASSEGRSSGNTIYF
TRBD1	NA	TRBJ2-5	TRBV5-6	TGTGCCAGCAGCTTGGCGCGATATAGGGGGCCAGAGACCCAGTACTTC	CASSLARYRGPETQYF
TRBD2	NA	TRBJ2-2	TRBV5-1	TGCGCCAGCAGCCCCACTAGCGGGTGGAACACCGGGGAGCTGTTTTTT	CASSPTSGWNTGELFF
TRBD1	once	TRBJ1-1	TRBV7-9	TGTGCCAGCAGCCCCGGGGACAGGGAGAACACTGAAGCTTTCTTT	CASSPGDRENTEAFF
TRBD2	NA	TRBJ2-7	TRBV27	TGTGCCAGCAGGCTAGCGGGGGGGCAGGGGGAGCAGTACTTC	CASRLAGGQGEQYF
NA	once	TRBJ2-3	TRBV7-3	TGTGCCAGCAGCCCAAGAGGGGACACAGATACGCAGTATTTT	CASSPRGDTDTQYF